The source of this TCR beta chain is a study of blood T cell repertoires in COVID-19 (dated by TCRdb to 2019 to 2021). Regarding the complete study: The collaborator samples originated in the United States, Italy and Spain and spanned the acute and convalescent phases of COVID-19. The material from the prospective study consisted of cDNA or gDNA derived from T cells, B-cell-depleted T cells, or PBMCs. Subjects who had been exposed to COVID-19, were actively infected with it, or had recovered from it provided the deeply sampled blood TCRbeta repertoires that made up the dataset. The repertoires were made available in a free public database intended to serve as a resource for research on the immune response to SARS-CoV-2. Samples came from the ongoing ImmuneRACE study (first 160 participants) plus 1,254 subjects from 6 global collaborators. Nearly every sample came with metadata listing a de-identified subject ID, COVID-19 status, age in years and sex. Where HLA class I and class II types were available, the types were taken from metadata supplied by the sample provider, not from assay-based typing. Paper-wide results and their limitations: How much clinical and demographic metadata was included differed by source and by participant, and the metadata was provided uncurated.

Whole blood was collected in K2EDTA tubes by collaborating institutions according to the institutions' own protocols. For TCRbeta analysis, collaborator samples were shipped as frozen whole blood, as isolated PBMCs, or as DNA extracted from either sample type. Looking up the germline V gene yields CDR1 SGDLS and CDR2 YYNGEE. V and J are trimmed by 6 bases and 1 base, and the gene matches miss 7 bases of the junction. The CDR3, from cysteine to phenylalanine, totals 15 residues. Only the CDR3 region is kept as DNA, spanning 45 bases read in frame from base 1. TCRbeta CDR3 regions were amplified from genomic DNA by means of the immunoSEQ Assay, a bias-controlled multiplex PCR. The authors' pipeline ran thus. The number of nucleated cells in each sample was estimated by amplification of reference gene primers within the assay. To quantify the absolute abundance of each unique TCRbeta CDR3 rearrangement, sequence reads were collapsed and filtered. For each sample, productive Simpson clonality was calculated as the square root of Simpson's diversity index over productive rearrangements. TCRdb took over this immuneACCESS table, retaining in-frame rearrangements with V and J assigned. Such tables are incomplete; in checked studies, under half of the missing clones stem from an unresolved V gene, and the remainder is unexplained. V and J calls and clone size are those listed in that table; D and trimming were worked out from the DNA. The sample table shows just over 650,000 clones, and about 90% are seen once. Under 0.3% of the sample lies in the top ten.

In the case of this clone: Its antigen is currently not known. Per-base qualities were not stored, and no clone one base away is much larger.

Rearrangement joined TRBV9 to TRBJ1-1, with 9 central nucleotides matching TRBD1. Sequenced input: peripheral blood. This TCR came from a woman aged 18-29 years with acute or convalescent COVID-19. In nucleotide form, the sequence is TGTGCCAGCACCAAGGAGGGACAGGGGAACACTGAAGCTTTCTTT. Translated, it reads CASTKEGQGNTEAFF. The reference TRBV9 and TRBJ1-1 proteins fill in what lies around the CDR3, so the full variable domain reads DSGVTQTPKHLITATGQRVTLRCSPRSGDLSVYWYQQSLDQGLQFLIQYYNGEERAKGNILERFSAQQFPDLHSELNLSSLELGDSALYFCASTKEGQGNTEAFFGQGTRLTVV.